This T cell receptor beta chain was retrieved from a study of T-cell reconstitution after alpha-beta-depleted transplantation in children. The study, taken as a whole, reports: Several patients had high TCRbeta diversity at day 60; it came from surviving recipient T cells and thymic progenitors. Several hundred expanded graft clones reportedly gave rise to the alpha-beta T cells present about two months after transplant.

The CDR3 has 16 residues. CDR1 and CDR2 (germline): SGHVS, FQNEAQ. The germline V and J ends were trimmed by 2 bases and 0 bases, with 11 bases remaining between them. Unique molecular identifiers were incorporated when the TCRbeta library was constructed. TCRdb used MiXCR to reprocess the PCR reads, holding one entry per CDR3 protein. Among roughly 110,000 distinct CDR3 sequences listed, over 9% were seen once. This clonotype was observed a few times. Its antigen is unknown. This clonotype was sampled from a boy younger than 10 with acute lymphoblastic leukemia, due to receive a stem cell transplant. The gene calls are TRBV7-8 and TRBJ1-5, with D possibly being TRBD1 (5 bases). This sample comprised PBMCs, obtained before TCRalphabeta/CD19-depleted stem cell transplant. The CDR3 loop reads CASSLLPGLSNQPQHF. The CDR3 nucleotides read TGTGCCAGCAGCTTACTACCGGGACTTAGCAATCAGCCCCAGCATTTT.